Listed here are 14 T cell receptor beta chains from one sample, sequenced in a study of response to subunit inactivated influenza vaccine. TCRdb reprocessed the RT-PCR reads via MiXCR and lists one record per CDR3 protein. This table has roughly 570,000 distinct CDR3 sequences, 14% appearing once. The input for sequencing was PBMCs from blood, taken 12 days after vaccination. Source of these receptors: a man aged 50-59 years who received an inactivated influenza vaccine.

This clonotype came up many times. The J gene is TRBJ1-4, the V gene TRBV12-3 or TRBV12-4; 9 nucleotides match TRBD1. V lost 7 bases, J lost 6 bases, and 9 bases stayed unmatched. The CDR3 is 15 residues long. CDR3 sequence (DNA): TGTGCCAGCACCCTGGGTAACAGGGGGCATGAAAAACTGTTTTTT. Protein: CASTLGNRGHEKLFF.

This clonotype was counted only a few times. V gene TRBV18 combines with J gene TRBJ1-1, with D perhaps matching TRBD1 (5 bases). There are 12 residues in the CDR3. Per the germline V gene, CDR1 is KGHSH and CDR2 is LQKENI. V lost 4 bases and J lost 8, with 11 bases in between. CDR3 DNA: TGTGCCAGCTCACGCCTTGGACACGAAGCTTTCTTT. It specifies CASSRLGHEAFF.

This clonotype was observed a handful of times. CDR3 DNA: TGTGCCAGCAGCCTACCGGGACAGGGAGGATTGGGCACCGGGGAGCTGTTTTTT. This codes for CASSLPGQGGLGTGELFF. The chain uses TRBV5-6 and TRBJ2-2, with 9 positions matching TRBD1. This CDR3 contains 18 residues. Germline V gene lookup returns CDR1 SGHDT and CDR2 YYEEEE. The junction had 14 bases not matched to a gene; V was cut back by 4 bases and J by 4 bases.

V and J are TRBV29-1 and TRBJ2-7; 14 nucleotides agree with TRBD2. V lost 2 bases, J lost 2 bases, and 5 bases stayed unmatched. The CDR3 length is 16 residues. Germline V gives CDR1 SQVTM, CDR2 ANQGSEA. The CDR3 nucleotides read TGCAGCGTTGAAAGAAGACTAGCGGGAGGGCCCTACGAGCAGTACTTC. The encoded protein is CSVERRLAGGPYEQYF.

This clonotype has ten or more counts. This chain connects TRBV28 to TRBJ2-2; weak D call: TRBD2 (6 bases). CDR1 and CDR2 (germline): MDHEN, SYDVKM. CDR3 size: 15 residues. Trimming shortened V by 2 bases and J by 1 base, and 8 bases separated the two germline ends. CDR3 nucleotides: TGTGCCAGCAGTTTAGCGGGGAAGAACACCGGGGAGCTGTTTTTT. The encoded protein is CASSLAGKNTGELFF.

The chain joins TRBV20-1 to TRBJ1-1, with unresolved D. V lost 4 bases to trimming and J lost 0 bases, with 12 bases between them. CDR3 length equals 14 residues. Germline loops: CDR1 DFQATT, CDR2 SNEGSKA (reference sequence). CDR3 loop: CSANPGSMNTEAFF. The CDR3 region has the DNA TGCAGTGCTAATCCGGGGAGCATGAACACTGAAGCTTTCTTT.

The DNA for the CDR3 is TGCAGCGTTGATGGCGGTAATGAAAAACTGTTTTTT. Translation gives CSVDGGNEKLFF. This chain uses TRBV29-1 with TRBJ1-4; D gene ambiguous. This CDR3 contains 12 residues. Trimming removed 3 bases at V and 4 bases at J, with 6 bases between. Germline V gene sequence: CDR1 SQVTM, CDR2 ANQGSEA.

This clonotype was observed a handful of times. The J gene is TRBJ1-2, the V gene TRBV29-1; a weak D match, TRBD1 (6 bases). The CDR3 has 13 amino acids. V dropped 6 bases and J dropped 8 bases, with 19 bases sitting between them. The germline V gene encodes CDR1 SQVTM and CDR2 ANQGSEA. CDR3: CSVVTGTSLGYTF. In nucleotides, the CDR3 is TGCAGCGTCGTGACAGGAACAAGCCTGGGCTACACCTTC.

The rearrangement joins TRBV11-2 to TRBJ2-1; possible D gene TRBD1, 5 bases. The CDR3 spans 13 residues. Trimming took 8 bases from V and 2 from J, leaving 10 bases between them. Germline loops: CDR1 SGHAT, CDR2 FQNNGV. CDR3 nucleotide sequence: TGTGCCAGCGAAGGGGTCGCCTACAATGAGCAGTTCTTC. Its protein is CASEGVAYNEQFF.

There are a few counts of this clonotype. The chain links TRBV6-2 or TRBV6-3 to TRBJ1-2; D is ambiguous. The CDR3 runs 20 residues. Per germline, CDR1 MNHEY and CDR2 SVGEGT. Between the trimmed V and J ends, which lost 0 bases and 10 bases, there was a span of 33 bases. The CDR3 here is CASSYSRSLSKTGSLSFYTF. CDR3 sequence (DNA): TGTGCCAGCAGTTACTCGAGATCCTTAAGCAAGACGGGCTCGTTAAGCTTCTACACCTTC.

This chain's CDR3 is CASSENAPGQGNSNQPQHF. In nucleotides, the CDR3 is TGTGCCAGCAGTGAAAACGCGCCGGGACAGGGAAATAGCAATCAGCCCCAGCATTTT. The chain links TRBV2 to TRBJ1-5; 9 nucleotides match TRBD1. Germline V CDR1 and CDR2: SNHLY, FYNNEI. V was pared by 2 bases and J by 0 bases, with 11 bases of the junction left unmatched. The CDR3 consists of 19 residues.

The CDR3 loop is CSVEDWGTSGSRSDTQYF. The CDR3 region has the DNA TGCAGCGTTGAAGACTGGGGTACTAGCGGGAGTAGATCAGATACGCAGTATTTT. The gene calls are TRBV29-1 and TRBJ2-3; 11 bases match TRBD2. CDR1 SQVTM and CDR2 ANQGSEA come from the germline V gene. Trimming removed 0 bases from V and 4 bases from J; junction bases left unmatched: 12. The CDR3 runs 18 residues.

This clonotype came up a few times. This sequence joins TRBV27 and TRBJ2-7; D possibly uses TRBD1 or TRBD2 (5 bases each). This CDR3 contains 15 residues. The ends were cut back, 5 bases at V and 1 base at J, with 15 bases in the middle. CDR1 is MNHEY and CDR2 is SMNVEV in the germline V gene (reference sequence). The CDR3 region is CASSPRDGSSYEQYF. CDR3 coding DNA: TGTGCCAGCAGTCCTAGGGACGGATCTTCCTACGAGCAGTACTTC.

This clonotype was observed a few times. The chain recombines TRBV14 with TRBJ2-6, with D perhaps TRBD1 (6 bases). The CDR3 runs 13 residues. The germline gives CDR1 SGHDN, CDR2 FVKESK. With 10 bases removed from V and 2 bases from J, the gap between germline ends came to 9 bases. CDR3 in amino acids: CATTGTGANVLTF. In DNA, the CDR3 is TGTGCCACCACAGGGACTGGGGCCAACGTCCTGACTTTC.